These 19 T cell receptor beta chains were all obtained from the same sample, sequenced in a study of cytomegalovirus exposure and HLA in healthy donors. This PCR relied on a set of 60 Vbeta primers and 13 Jbeta primers. Assay: immunoSEQ multiplex PCR; the TCRdb copy retains only in-frame clones and omits some. The sample yields more than 200,000 clones, roughly 85% seen once. Sequencing was performed on PBMCs. These receptors all come from a male donor in good health and CMV-seronegative.

The J gene is TRBJ2-1, the V gene TRBV30; D ambiguous. In germline, CDR1 is GTSNPN, CDR2 SVGIG (reference sequence). Trimming removed 7 bases from V and 2 bases from J, with 15 bases in between. The CDR3 extends over 14 amino acids. The CDR3 DNA reads TGTGCCTACAAACGACAAAACGCCTACAATGAGCAGTTCTTC. Its translation: CAYKRQNAYNEQFF.

V and J are TRBV28 and TRBJ2-1, with a possible D match to TRBD2 (6 bases). This CDR3 has 16 amino acids. The V gene's germline CDR1 is MDHEN and CDR2 SYDVKM. The ends were cut back, 5 bases at V and 2 bases at J, with 16 bases in the middle. The CDR3 DNA follows: TGTGCCAGCAGTAGCCCTGGGGGGAGAACCTACAATGAGCAGTTCTTC. Protein product: CASSSPGGRTYNEQFF.

The chain has TRBV28 and TRBJ1-4; 7 bases align to TRBD1. CDR3 length equals 15 residues. V lost 2 bases, J lost 3 bases, and 3 bases stayed unmatched. Germline V gives CDR1 MDHEN, CDR2 SYDVKM. CDR3 DNA sequence: TGTGCCAGCAGTTTAGGACAGGTCGCTAATGAAAAACTGTTTTTT. It is translated as CASSLGQVANEKLFF.

This rearrangement joins TRBV5-6 to TRBJ1-2, with D perhaps matching TRBD1 (6 bases). With 4 bases removed from V and 8 bases from J, the gap between germline ends came to 21 bases. Germline CDR1 reads SGHDT; CDR2 reads YYEEEE. The CDR3 length is 15 residues. CDR3: CASSAASDSGSGYTF. The CDR3 DNA reads as TGTGCCAGCAGCGCCGCCTCGGACAGTGGGTCCGGCTACACCTTC.

This clone was observed a handful of times. The chain combines TRBV6-5 with TRBJ2-2, with 7 bases matching TRBD2. V shed 6 bases, J shed 6 bases, and the junction held 10 bases outside the gene matches. Germline CDR1 is MNHEY and CDR2 is SVGAGI. The CDR3 totals 15 residues. CDR3 nucleotides: TGTGCCAGCAGCCCCCCCGGACTAGTGGCCGGGGAGCTGTTTTTT. This translates into CASSPPGLVAGELFF.

The chain employs TRBV15 and TRBJ2-2; D may be TRBD2 (6 bases). The CDR3 is 17 residues long. Trimming took off 0 bases at V and 1 base at J, with 12 bases between the two ends. Germline V CDR1 and CDR2: LNHNV, YYDKDF (reference sequence). The CDR3 coding sequence is TGTGCCACCAGCAGAGATCTAAGGAGGGGGAACACCGGGGAGCTGTTTTTT. Protein product: CATSRDLRRGNTGELFF.

This clone was seen only a few times. CDR3 loop: CASSLAGQGAPYEQYF. The DNA of the CDR3 is TGTGCCAGCAGCTTAGCTGGGCAGGGGGCCCCCTACGAGCAGTACTTC. The chain couples TRBV7-9 to TRBJ2-7, with 8 bases fitting TRBD1. This CDR3 has 16 amino acids. CDR1 SEHNR and CDR2 FQNEAQ come from the germline V gene (reference sequence). After removal of 0 bases from V and 2 bases from J, the junction contained 6 bases not matched to a gene.

This clone was seen a few times. The chain combines TRBV7-2 with TRBJ2-5; 9 nucleotides align to TRBD2. V dropped 5 bases and J dropped 5; count of bases not matched to a gene: 3. The CDR3 covers 13 residues. The V gene's germline CDR1 is SGHTA and CDR2 FQGNSA. This CDR3 reads CASSISGGETQYF. CDR3 DNA: TGTGCCAGCAGCATCAGCGGGGGGGAGACCCAGTACTTC.

The rearrangement links TRBV30 to TRBJ2-7, with 9 bases matching TRBD1. The CDR3 sequence is 14 residues long. The V segment lost 3 bases and the J segment 2 bases; nucleotides outside the gene matches: 5. Looked up from germline, CDR1 is GTSNPN and CDR2 is SVGIG (reference sequence). DNA of the CDR3: TGTGCCTGGAGAATGACAGGGGGACCCTACGAGCAGTACTTC. This translates into CAWRMTGGPYEQYF.

This clone was counted a few times. V usage is TRBV4-3 and J usage is TRBJ2-1; possibly TRBD2 for D (5 bases). The CDR3 spans 16 residues. V was pared by 0 bases and J by 6 bases, with 15 bases between. CDR1 and CDR2 (germline): LGHNA, YSLEER. The CDR3 DNA is TGCGCCAGCAGCCAAGATCTGTTGCGAGCGGTCAATGAGCAGTTCTTC. It translates to CASSQDLLRAVNEQFF.

The V and J genes are TRBV7-9 and TRBJ1-2; the D gene is possibly TRBD1 (5 bases). The CDR3 runs to 15 residues. The germline V gene has CDR1 SEHNR and CDR2 FQNEAQ (reference sequence). Trimming shortened V by 2 bases and J by 2 bases, and 12 bases separated the two germline ends. CDR3 loop: CASSLIGAANYGYTF. The DNA of the CDR3 is TGTGCCAGCAGCTTAATTGGGGCCGCCAACTATGGCTACACCTTC.

V usage is TRBV27 and J usage is TRBJ2-7; possible D gene TRBD2, 6 bases. CDR1 is MNHEY, CDR2 SMNVEV, per germline (reference sequence). V gave up 3 bases and J gave up 2 bases, with 14 bases separating them. The CDR3 is 15 residues long. Here the CDR3 DNA reads TGTGCCAGCAGTTTCCTGCGGGGCCGTACCTACGAGCAGTACTTC. Its translation: CASSFLRGRTYEQYF.

This sequence joins TRBV7-9 and TRBJ1-3, with D uncertain. V lost 5 bases, J lost 4 bases, and 9 bases lay in between. Germline V lookup: CDR1 SEHNR, CDR2 FQNEAQ (reference sequence). The CDR3 loop spans 13 amino acids. CDR3 amino acids: CASSQAGGNTIYF. Here the CDR3 DNA reads TGTGCCAGCAGCCAGGCCGGAGGAAACACCATATATTTT.

The V gene is TRBV6-5, the J gene TRBJ1-1, with D tentatively TRBD1 (5 bases). Trimming removed 5 bases from V and 0 bases from J, with 10 bases in between. This CDR3 has 14 residues. The germline CDR1 and CDR2 sequences are MNHEY and SVGAGI. The CDR3 is CASSDGGMNTEAFF. The CDR3 DNA sequence: TGTGCCAGCAGTGATGGGGGGATGAACACTGAAGCTTTCTTT.

This sequence joins TRBV6-5 and TRBJ1-2, with 9 bases fitting TRBD1. The germline V gene encodes CDR1 MNHEY and CDR2 SVGAGI. The ends lost 2 bases at V and 8 bases at J; junction bases unmatched: 3. The CDR3 contains 13 residues. The CDR3 nucleotides are TGTGCCAGCAGTTACAGGGGACAGGGAGGCTACACCTTC. Protein: CASSYRGQGGYTF.

The chain uses TRBV7-2 and TRBJ1-1; TRBD1 aligns across 7 bases. This CDR3 has 15 amino acids. J gave up 3 bases and V 5 bases, and 9 bases lay outside the gene matches. Germline V gene data show CDR1 as SGHTA and CDR2 as FQGNSA. CDR3 nucleotides: TGTGCCAGCAGCCCCCGGCAGGGGGGTCACACTGAAGCTTTCTTT. Its translation: CASSPRQGGHTEAFF.

The gene calls are TRBV5-8 and TRBJ2-7, with 9 bases fitting TRBD2. Germline loops: CDR1 SGHTS, CDR2 YDEGEE. V shed 0 bases and J 5 bases; nucleotides not matched to a gene: 3. The CDR3 consists of 14 residues. CDR3 nucleotides: TGTGCCAGCAGCTTGGGAGTAGCGGGGGACGAGCAGTACTTC. Its translation: CASSLGVAGDEQYF.

This clone has only one observation. The V call is TRBV28, the J call TRBJ1-4; 8 bases fit TRBD1. This CDR3 is built from 15 residues. With V trimmed by 6 bases and J by 7 bases, 10 bases remained unmatched. CDR1 and CDR2 (germline): MDHEN, SYDVKM. The CDR3 region has the DNA TGTGCCAGCAGACTTGACAGGGGATCCTTTGAAAAACTGTTTTTT. Its protein product is CASRLDRGSFEKLFF.

The V gene is TRBV19, the J gene TRBJ2-5, with 7 bases aligning to TRBD2. The germline CDR1 and CDR2 sequences are LNHDA and SQIVND (reference sequence). There are 15 residues in the CDR3. V dropped 3 bases and J dropped 0; count of bases not matched to a gene: 4. CDR3 amino acids: CASSMTSSYQETQYF. The CDR3 DNA follows: TGTGCCAGTAGTATGACTAGCAGTTACCAAGAGACCCAGTACTTC.